What follows describes a single T cell receptor (beta chain). The target antigen is unknown. The data are from a study of OX40 agonist ivuxolimab in advanced cancers. Overall study results and limits: There was clonal expansion of CD4+ and CD8+ blood T cells by week 6 at 0.1 to 3.0 mg/kg.

Clones were read by immunoSEQ multiplex PCR, and TCRdb kept only the in-frame ones, dropping some. The sample includes about 34,000 clones, roughly 80% of them seen just once. Sequencing was performed on CD4+ or CD8+ T cells sorted from blood, taken in a trial of the OX40 agonist ivuxolimab. The receptor comes from an adult with an advanced solid tumor such as melanoma, head and neck, liver or kidney cancer.

The CDR3 reads CAIAGGIVGNTIYF. The DNA for the CDR3 is TGTGCCATAGCAGGGGGGATAGTTGGAAACACCATATATTTT. The J gene is TRBJ1-3, the V gene TRBV6-1; TRBD1 aligns across 7 bases. This CDR3 is built from 14 residues. Looked up from germline, CDR1 is MNHNS and CDR2 is SASEGT. The J segment lost 3 bases and the V segment lost 10 bases, leaving 9 bases of the junction unmatched.